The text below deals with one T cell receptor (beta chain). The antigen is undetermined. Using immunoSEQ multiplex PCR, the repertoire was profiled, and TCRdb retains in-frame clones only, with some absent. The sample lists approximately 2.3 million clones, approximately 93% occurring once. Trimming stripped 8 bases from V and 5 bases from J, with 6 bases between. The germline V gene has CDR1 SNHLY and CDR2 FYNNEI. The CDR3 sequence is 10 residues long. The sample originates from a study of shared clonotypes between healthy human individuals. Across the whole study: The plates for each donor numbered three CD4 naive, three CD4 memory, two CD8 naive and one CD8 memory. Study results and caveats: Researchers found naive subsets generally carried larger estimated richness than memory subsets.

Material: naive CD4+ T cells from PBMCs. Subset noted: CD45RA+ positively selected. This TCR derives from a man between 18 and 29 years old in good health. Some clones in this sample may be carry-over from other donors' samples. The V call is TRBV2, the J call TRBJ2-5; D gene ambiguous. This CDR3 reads CASGSETQYF. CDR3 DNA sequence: TGTGCCAGCGGCTCTGAGACCCAGTACTTC. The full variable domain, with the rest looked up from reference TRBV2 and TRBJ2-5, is EPEVTQTPSHQVTQMGQEVILRCVPISNHLYFYWYRQILGQKVEFLVSFYNNEISEKSEIFDDQFSVERPDGSNFTLKIRSTKLEDSAMYFCASGSETQYFGPGTRLLVL.